This T cell receptor beta chain is from a study of regulatory T cells in long-lasting Graves disease. Germline CDR1 is DFQATT and CDR2 is SNEGSKA (reference sequence). This CDR3 has 16 residues. Assembly of TCR beta libraries relied on iRepertoire HTBI primers together with Arm-PCR of CDR3 regions. MiXCR, applied by TCRdb to the multiplex PCR reads, yields one record per CDR3 protein. Of 510,000 or so distinct CDR3 sequences listed, 12% are singletons. Study conclusions and caveats: Among samples with persistent disease, TRBV28, TRBJ1-2 and TRBJ2-5 were favored. Accuracy might have suffered from few samples.

As to this clonotype: Its antigen is unknown. One end of the junction varies from germline; a read error may be responsible.

Time point here: newly diagnosed GD, antithyroid drugs for less than 3 months. The TCR library was prepared using RNA isolated from PBMCs. These data also formed part of another study, on T cells in Graves' hyperthyroidism and ophthalmopathy. This second study says: Exclusion of patients followed from uncontrolled infection, other autoimmune disease, pregnancy or lactation. Onset of ophthalmopathy came a median roughly 6.9 months after the model predicted it.

This TCR came from a woman younger than 45 with Graves disease. The chain has TRBV20-1 and TRBJ2-1; 12 bases agree with TRBD2. This sample comprised peripheral blood mononuclear cells (PBMCs), obtained at new diagnosis, from a patient treated with antithyroid drugs. CDR3 sequence reads: CSARDPASGRVTDQCF. The CDR3 DNA is TGCAGTGCTAGAGATCCCGCTAGCGGGAGGGTAACCGATCAGTGCTTC.